The 30 T cell receptor beta chains presented below share a single source sample, sequenced in a study of cytomegalovirus exposure and HLA in healthy donors. Vbeta (60) and Jbeta (13) primers were used in the PCR. Clones were read by immunoSEQ multiplex PCR, and TCRdb kept only the in-frame ones, dropping some. This table has approximately 170,000 clones, roughly 71% appearing once. The sequenced sample was PBMCs. Receptors originate from a male donor in good health and CMV-seropositive.

V is TRBV7-3 and J is TRBJ2-3, with 9 nucleotides matching TRBD2. Germline V gene sequence: CDR1 SGHTA, CDR2 FQGTGA. This CDR3 has 13 residues. V was pared by 8 bases and J by 4 bases, with 4 bases of the junction left unmatched. CDR3 coding DNA: TGTGCCAGCGGAATAGCGGGGGCAGATACGCAGTATTTT. Its translation: CASGIAGADTQYF.

In its sample, this clone was seen a few times. This sequence joins TRBV6-5 and TRBJ1-6; D is ambiguous. This CDR3 spans 14 amino acids. The V end was cut by 6 bases, the J end by 10 bases, with 16 bases between. Germline CDR1 reads MNHEY; CDR2 reads SVGAGI. CDR3 nucleotides: TGTGCCAGCAGCCCCAGGATGCCTGGCTCACCCCTCCACTTT. Protein sequence: CASSPRMPGSPLHF.

The chain combines TRBV12-5 with TRBJ1-5; 8 bases are a match to TRBD1. The V gene's germline CDR1 is LGHNT and CDR2 FRNRAP. The CDR3 is made up of 16 amino acids. Trimming cost V 11 bases and J 1 base; bases outside gene matches: 13. CDR3 amino acids: CASQPDRGGSNQPQHF. In DNA, the CDR3 is TGTGCTTCTCAACCTGACAGGGGTGGCAGCAATCAGCCCCAGCATTTT.

The sample holds one count of this clone. The V and J genes are TRBV6-5 and TRBJ1-2, with TRBD1 identical over 7 bases. The CDR3 is 15 residues long. The germline CDR1 and CDR2 sequences are MNHEY and SVGAGI. Trimming took 2 bases from V and 4 from J; bases not matched to a gene: 7. The DNA for the CDR3 is TGTGCCAGCAGTTACAAGGGGGCCTTTTCCTATGGCTACACCTTC. It yields the protein CASSYKGAFSYGYTF.

The gene calls are TRBV9 and TRBJ2-1; D is perhaps TRBD1 (5 bases). CDR1 is SGDLS, CDR2 YYNGEE, per germline. This CDR3 is 15 amino acids long. V shed 4 bases and J shed 8 bases, with 19 bases lying between them. Here the CDR3 reads CASSTTGARRDEQFF. For the CDR3, the DNA is TGTGCCAGCAGCACAACAGGCGCCCGTCGGGATGAGCAGTTCTTC.

The J gene is TRBJ2-7, the V gene TRBV11-2, with 7 bases fitting TRBD2. V trimming: 7 bases; J trimming: 6 bases; junction bases outside the gene matches: 12. CDR1 and CDR2 (germline): SGHAT, FQNNGV. This CDR3 has 14 amino acids. The CDR3 DNA sequence: TGTGCCAGCACCCTGGGACTAATGGGGAGCGAGCAGTACTTC. As protein: CASTLGLMGSEQYF.

This chain connects TRBV5-1 to TRBJ1-1, with a weak D call TRBD1 (6 bases). Trimming took off 0 bases at V and 4 bases at J, with 10 bases between the two ends. The germline V gene has CDR1 SGHRS and CDR2 YFSETQ. The length of the CDR3 is 14 residues. Here the CDR3 DNA reads TGCGCCAGCAGCTTGGGGACAGCGAGCACTGAAGCTTTCTTT. Its protein product is CASSLGTASTEAFF.

V is TRBV4-2 and J is TRBJ2-1, with 11 bases identical to TRBD2. Germline CDR1 LGHNA, CDR2 YNFKEQ. The CDR3 covers 16 residues. Trimming took 0 bases from V and 10 from J; bases not matched to a gene: 8. CDR3 sequence: CASSQDDSGGAREQFF. The CDR3 nucleotides read TGTGCCAGCAGCCAAGATGATAGCGGGGGGGCCAGGGAGCAGTTCTTC.

CDR3 loop: CASSVGISRGQGSNYGYTF. The DNA for the CDR3 is TGTGCCAGCAGCGTAGGGATCAGCAGAGGACAGGGCTCTAACTATGGCTACACCTTC. The chain links TRBV9 to TRBJ1-2, with TRBD1 matching 8 bases. Germline V lookup: CDR1 SGDLS, CDR2 YYNGEE. The CDR3 runs to 19 residues. Germline trimming cut 0 bases from V and 0 bases from J; bases unmatched to any gene: 13. Based on the CDR3 plus reference TRBV9 and TRBJ1-2, the full variable domain is DSGVTQTPKHLITATGQRVTLRCSPRSGDLSVYWYQQSLDQGLQFLIQYYNGEERAKGNILERFSAQQFPDLHSELNLSSLELGDSALYFCASSVGISRGQGSNYGYTFGSGTRLTVV.

The chain joins TRBV2 to TRBJ2-3; maybe TRBD2 (6 bases). Trimming took off 1 base at V and 2 bases at J, with 10 bases between the two ends. The length of the CDR3 is 15 residues. Germline V gene data show CDR1 as SNHLY and CDR2 as FYNNEI. The CDR3 sequence is CASSEVGGATDTQYF. The DNA for the CDR3 is TGTGCCAGCAGTGAAGTGGGGGGAGCCACAGATACGCAGTATTTT.

This chain uses TRBV5-1 with TRBJ2-7; maybe TRBD2 (5 bases). The CDR3 sequence is 17 residues long. V was pared by 7 bases and J by 0 bases, with 23 bases between. Germline V lookup: CDR1 SGHRS, CDR2 YFSETQ. CDR3: CASAKEVNAFGSYEQYF. In DNA, the CDR3 is TGCGCCAGCGCGAAGGAGGTAAATGCCTTCGGCTCCTACGAGCAGTACTTC.

The chain employs TRBV6-6 and TRBJ2-7; 8 bases fit TRBD2. V dropped 8 bases and J dropped 4; count of bases not matched to a gene: 7. Germline CDR1 MNHNY, CDR2 SVGAGI (reference sequence). This CDR3 region has 13 residues. The CDR3 nucleotides read TGTGCCAGCCTCGGGGGGGGGCTGTACGAGCAGTACTTC. Its translation: CASLGGGLYEQYF.

The chain carries TRBV30 and TRBJ1-2, with a tentative D call TRBD1 (6 bases). Per the germline V gene, CDR1 is GTSNPN and CDR2 is SVGIG (reference sequence). V lost 1 base, J lost 4 bases, and 13 bases lay in between. CDR3 length: 14 amino acids. The CDR3 coding sequence is TGTGCCTGGAGTGATCGCGGACAGACCTATGGCTACACCTTC. Residues: CAWSDRGQTYGYTF.

This clone was counted a few times. This chain links TRBV11-1 with TRBJ2-1, with 12 bases that match TRBD2. Germline CDR1 is SGHAT and CDR2 is FQDESV (reference sequence). V shed 1 base, J shed 4 bases, and the junction held 2 bases outside the gene matches. The CDR3 is 16 amino acids. The CDR3 DNA follows: TGTGCCAGCAGCTTAGGAACTAGCGGGGGGTACAATGAGCAGTTCTTC. Its protein product is CASSLGTSGGYNEQFF.

The chain employs TRBV19 and TRBJ1-2; 7 nucleotides align to TRBD1. The V and J ends lost 3 bases and 4 bases, in that order; junction bases with no gene match: 5. The CDR3 loop spans 14 amino acids. CDR1 is LNHDA, CDR2 SQIVND, per germline (reference sequence). DNA for the CDR3: TGTGCCAGTAGTATGGGACAGCTTCTCTATGGCTACACCTTC. Residues: CASSMGQLLYGYTF.

The CDR3: CASSPTKGDGYTF. The CDR3 DNA reads as TGTGCCAGCTCACCCACGAAGGGGGATGGCTACACCTTC. The rearrangement uses TRBV18 and TRBJ1-2; D possibly corresponds to TRBD1 (6 bases). The germline V and J ends were trimmed by 3 bases and 6 bases, with 11 bases remaining between them. CDR3 length: 13 amino acids. Per germline, CDR1 KGHSH and CDR2 LQKENI.

The chain carries TRBV7-2 and TRBJ2-3, with 10 bases fitting TRBD2. The CDR3 runs 17 residues. Looked up from germline, CDR1 is SGHTA and CDR2 is FQGNSA. Trimming at V came to 2 bases and at J to 0 bases, leaving 5 bases not matched to a gene. The CDR3: CASSLSGGVPSTDTQYF. CDR3 DNA: TGTGCCAGCAGCTTAAGCGGGGGGGTCCCTAGCACAGATACGCAGTATTTT.

The table lists this clone with a count of one. J is TRBJ2-7 and V is TRBV9, with 7 bases lining up with TRBD1. Unmatched junction bases numbered 9, after V lost 9 bases and J lost 6 bases. Per germline, CDR1 SGDLS and CDR2 YYNGEE. The CDR3 totals 12 residues. CDR3 in DNA: TGTGCCATCAGGACAGGTTCGGGCGAGCAGTACTTC. It yields the protein CAIRTGSGEQYF.

J is TRBJ2-5 and V is TRBV7-8, with D perhaps TRBD2 (5 bases). Between the trimmed V and J ends, which lost 3 bases and 1 base, there was a span of 15 bases. CDR1 and CDR2 from the germline V gene are SGHVS and FQNEAQ. The CDR3 covers 16 residues. CDR3 amino acids: CASSFASGVRQETQYF. For the CDR3, the DNA is TGTGCCAGCAGCTTTGCCTCCGGGGTCCGCCAAGAGACCCAGTACTTC.

V is TRBV4-3 and J is TRBJ1-2; D possibly corresponds to TRBD1 (6 bases). The ends were cut back, 4 bases at V and 3 bases at J, with 15 bases in the middle. CDR1 LGHNA and CDR2 YSLEER come from the germline V gene. There are 15 residues in the CDR3. CDR3 residues: CASSRGLAGDYGYTF. The DNA for the CDR3 is TGCGCCAGCAGCCGGGGGTTGGCAGGGGACTATGGCTACACCTTC.

The V call is TRBV7-9, the J call TRBJ2-5; no clear D gene. The CDR3 loop spans 11 amino acids. V was shortened by 6 bases and J by 0 bases, with 2 bases between the two germline ends. Germline loops: CDR1 SEHNR, CDR2 FQNEAQ (reference sequence). The CDR3 loop is CASSNQETQYF. DNA of the CDR3: TGTGCCAGCAGTAACCAAGAGACCCAGTACTTC. Drawing the rest from reference TRBV7-9 and TRBJ2-5, the complete variable domain is DTGVSQNPRHKITKRGQNVTFRCDPISEHNRLYWYRQTLGQGPEFLTYFQNEAQLEKSRLLSDRFSAERPKGSFSTLEIQRTEQGDSAMYLCASSNQETQYFGPGTRLLVL.

The chain has TRBV2 and TRBJ1-6; TRBD1 agrees at 7 bases. J lost 1 base, V lost 6 bases, and 9 bases had no gene match. Per the germline V gene, CDR1 is SNHLY and CDR2 is FYNNEI. The CDR3 loop spans 17 amino acids. The CDR3 DNA reads TGTGCCAGCAGAGGACAGGCGGTAAAATCCTATAATTCACCCCTCCACTTT. Translated, it gives CASRGQAVKSYNSPLHF.

The rearrangement uses TRBV6-5 and TRBJ2-7; maybe TRBD1 (6 bases). The germline CDR1 and CDR2 sequences are MNHEY and SVGAGI. This CDR3 is 13 amino acids long. Trimming took off 6 bases at V and 4 bases at J, with 13 bases between the two ends. The CDR3, as DNA: TGTGCCAGCAGGTTGGGACACCTATACGAGCAGTACTTC. Its protein is CASRLGHLYEQYF.

The sample holds a few counts of this clone. J is TRBJ1-2 and V is TRBV19; no reliable D call. CDR1 is LNHDA and CDR2 is SQIVND in the germline V gene (reference sequence). V dropped 3 bases and J dropped 4 bases, with 15 bases sitting between them. The CDR3 length is 15 residues. For the CDR3, the DNA is TGTGCCAGTAGTATTTTATCCACATCACCCTATGGCTACACCTTC. It yields the protein CASSILSTSPYGYTF.

The chain's CDR3 is CASSQDPMETQYF. The CDR3 nucleotides read TGCGCCAGCAGCCAAGATCCTATGGAGACCCAGTACTTC. V and J are TRBV4-1 and TRBJ2-5; D uncertain. This CDR3 spans 13 amino acids. The V end lost 0 bases, the J end lost 5 bases, and 7 bases lay between the germline ends. Germline loops: CDR1 MGHRA, CDR2 YSYEKL.

The chain employs TRBV5-8 and TRBJ1-1; D may be TRBD1 (5 bases). This CDR3 contains 19 residues. From germline, CDR1 is SGHTS and CDR2 YDEGEE. V was cut by 3 bases and J by 4 bases, with 28 bases left in between. CDR3 region: CASSSGFGQGFGKVTEAFF. The CDR3 nucleotides read TGTGCCAGCAGCTCCGGTTTCGGGCAGGGCTTCGGCAAGGTCACTGAAGCTTTCTTT.

The rearrangement uses TRBV6-1 and TRBJ2-3, with TRBD2 matching 8 bases. Germline V gene data show CDR1 as MNHNS and CDR2 as SASEGT. The CDR3 runs 15 residues. Trimming cost V 6 bases and J 0 bases; bases outside gene matches: 5. The CDR3 reads CASRSLAASTDTQYF. CDR3 bases: TGTGCCAGCAGATCACTAGCGGCCAGCACAGATACGCAGTATTTT.

This CDR3 reads CASSQDKNNEQFF. The CDR3 region has the DNA TGTGCCAGCAGTCAGGACAAAAACAATGAGCAGTTCTTC. The chain joins TRBV2 to TRBJ2-1, with a weak D call TRBD1 (5 bases). Trimming shortened V by 5 bases and J by 5 bases, and 10 bases separated the two germline ends. The CDR3 length is 13 residues. Germline CDR1 is SNHLY and CDR2 is FYNNEI.

The chain recombines TRBV18 with TRBJ1-5; possible D gene TRBD1, 6 bases. V lost 2 bases to trimming and J lost 0 bases, with 14 bases between them. Germline V gene sequence: CDR1 KGHSH, CDR2 LQKENI. The CDR3 contains 17 residues. The CDR3 sequence is CASSPSGGGHSNQPQHF. The CDR3 DNA sequence: TGTGCCAGCTCACCAAGCGGGGGCGGGCATAGCAATCAGCCCCAGCATTTT.

The chain recombines TRBV4-3 with TRBJ2-2; TRBD2 matches 8 bases. J gave up 6 bases and V 0 bases, and 12 bases lay outside the gene matches. This CDR3 has 18 residues. Germline V gene lookup returns CDR1 LGHNA and CDR2 YSLEER. CDR3 sequence: CASSQDGGRGGVPGELFF. CDR3 coding DNA: TGCGCCAGCAGCCAAGATGGGGGTCGGGGGGGAGTCCCCGGGGAGCTGTTTTTT.